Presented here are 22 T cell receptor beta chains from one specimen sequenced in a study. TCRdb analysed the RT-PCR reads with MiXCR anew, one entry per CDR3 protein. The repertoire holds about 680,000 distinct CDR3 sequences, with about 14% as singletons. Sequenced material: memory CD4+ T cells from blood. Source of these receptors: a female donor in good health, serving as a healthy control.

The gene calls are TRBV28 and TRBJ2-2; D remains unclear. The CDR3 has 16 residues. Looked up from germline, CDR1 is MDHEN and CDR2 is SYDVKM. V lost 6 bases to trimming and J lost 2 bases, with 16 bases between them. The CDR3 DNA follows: TGTGCCAGCAGCTTACCCGAGGACGGTAACACCGGGGAGCTGTTTTTT. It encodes CASSLPEDGNTGELFF.

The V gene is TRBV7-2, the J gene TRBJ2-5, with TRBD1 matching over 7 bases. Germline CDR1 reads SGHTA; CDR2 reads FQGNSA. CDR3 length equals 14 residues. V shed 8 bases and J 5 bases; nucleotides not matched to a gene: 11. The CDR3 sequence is CASHQLLTGETQYF. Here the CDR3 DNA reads TGTGCCAGCCACCAATTACTGACAGGGGAGACCCAGTACTTC.

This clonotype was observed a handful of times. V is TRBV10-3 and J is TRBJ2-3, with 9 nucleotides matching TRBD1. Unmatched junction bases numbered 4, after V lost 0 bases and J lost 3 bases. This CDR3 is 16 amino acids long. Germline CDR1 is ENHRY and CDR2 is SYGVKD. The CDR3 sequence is CAISESQQGATDTQYF. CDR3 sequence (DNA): TGTGCCATCAGTGAGTCCCAACAGGGGGCAACAGATACGCAGTATTTT.

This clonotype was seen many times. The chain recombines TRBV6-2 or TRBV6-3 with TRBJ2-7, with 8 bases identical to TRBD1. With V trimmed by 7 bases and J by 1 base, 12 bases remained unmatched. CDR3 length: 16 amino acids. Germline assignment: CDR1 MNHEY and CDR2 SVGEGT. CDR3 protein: CASNQYRGTGSYEQYF. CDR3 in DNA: TGTGCCAGCAACCAATACAGGGGGACAGGATCCTACGAGCAGTACTTC.

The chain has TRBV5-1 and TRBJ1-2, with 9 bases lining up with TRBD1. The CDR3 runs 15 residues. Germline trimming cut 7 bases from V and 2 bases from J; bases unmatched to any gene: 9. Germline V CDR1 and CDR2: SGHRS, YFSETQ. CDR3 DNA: TGCGCCAGCTCTACCTCCGGGACAGGGAACTATGGCTACACCTTC. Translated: CASSTSGTGNYGYTF.

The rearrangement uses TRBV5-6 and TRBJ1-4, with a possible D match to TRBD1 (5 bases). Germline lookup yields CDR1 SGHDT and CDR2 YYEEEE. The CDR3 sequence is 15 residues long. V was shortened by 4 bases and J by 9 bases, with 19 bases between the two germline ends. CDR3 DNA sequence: TGTGCCAGCAGCAGAAAACCGGGGACGGAGAAAAAACTGTTTTTT. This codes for CASSRKPGTEKKLFF.

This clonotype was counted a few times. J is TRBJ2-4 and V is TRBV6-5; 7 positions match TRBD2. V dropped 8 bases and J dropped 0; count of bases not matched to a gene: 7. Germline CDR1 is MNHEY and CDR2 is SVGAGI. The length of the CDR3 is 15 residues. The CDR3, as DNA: TGTGCCAGCCTCAAGGGAGGGCTAGCCAAAAACATTCAGTACTTC. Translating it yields CASLKGGLAKNIQYF.

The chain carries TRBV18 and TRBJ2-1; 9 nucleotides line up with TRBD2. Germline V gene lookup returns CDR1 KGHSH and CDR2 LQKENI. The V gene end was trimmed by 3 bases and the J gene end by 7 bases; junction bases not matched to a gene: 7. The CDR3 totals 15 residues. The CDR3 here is CASSPLGLAGNEQFF. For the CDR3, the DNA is TGTGCCAGCTCACCTCTGGGACTAGCAGGTAATGAGCAGTTCTTC.

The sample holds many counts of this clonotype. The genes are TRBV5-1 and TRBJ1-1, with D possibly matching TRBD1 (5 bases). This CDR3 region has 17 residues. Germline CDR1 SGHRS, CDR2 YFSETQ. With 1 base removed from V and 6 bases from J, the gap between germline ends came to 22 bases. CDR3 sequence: CASSLSMGGNTAAEAFF. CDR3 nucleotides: TGCGCCAGCAGCTTGAGTATGGGGGGTAACACTGCAGCTGAAGCTTTCTTT. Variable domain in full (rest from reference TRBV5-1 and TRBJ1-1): KAGVTQTPRYLIKTRGQQVTLSCSPISGHRSVSWYQQTPGQGLQFLFEYFSETQRNKGNFPGRFSGRQFSNSRSEMNVSTLELGDSALYLCASSLSMGGNTAAEAFFGQGTRLTVV.

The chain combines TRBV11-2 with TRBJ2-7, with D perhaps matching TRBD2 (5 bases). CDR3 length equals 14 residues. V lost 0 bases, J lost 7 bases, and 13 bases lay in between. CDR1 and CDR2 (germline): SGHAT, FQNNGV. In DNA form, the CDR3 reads TGTGCCAGCAGCTTAGATGGAGGCAGTGCGGAGCAGTACTTC. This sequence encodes CASSLDGGSAEQYF.

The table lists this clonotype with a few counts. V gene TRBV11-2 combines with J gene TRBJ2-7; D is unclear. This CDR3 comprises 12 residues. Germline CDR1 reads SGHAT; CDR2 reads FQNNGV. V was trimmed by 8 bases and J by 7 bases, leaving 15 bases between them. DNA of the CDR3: TGTGCCAGCGGGCCCCTACGATGGGAGCAGTACTTC. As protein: CASGPLRWEQYF. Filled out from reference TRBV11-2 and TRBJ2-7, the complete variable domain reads EAGVAQSPRYKIIEKRQSVAFWCNPISGHATLYWYQQILGQGPKLLIQFQNNGVVDDSQLPKDRFSAERLKGVDSTLKIQPAKLEDSAVYLCASGPLRWEQYFGPGTRLTVT.

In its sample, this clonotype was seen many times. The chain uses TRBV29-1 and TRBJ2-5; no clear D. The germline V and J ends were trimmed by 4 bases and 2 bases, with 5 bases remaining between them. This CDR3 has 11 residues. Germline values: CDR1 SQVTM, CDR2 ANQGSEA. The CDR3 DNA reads TGCAGCGTTGGCCCTCAAGAGACCCAGTACTTC. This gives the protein CSVGPQETQYF.

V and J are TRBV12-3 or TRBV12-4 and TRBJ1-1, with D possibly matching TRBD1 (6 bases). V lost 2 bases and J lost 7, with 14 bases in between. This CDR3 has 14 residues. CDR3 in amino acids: CASSLSGQYIEAFF. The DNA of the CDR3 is TGTGCCAGCAGTTTATCCGGACAGTATATTGAAGCTTTCTTT.

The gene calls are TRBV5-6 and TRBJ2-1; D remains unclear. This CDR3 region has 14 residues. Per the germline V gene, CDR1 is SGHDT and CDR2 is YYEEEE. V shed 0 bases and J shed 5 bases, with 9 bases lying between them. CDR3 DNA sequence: TGTGCCAGCAGCTTGGGCCAGACCGACAATGAGCAGTTCTTC. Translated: CASSLGQTDNEQFF.

CDR3 residues: CASSSLLAGAYEQYF. The CDR3 nucleotides are TGTGCCAGCAGTTCCTTACTAGCGGGAGCTTACGAGCAGTACTTC. V gene TRBV12-3 or TRBV12-4 combines with J gene TRBJ2-7, with 11 bases matching TRBD2. The ends lost 4 bases at V and 4 bases at J; junction bases unmatched: 6. The CDR3 loop spans 15 amino acids.

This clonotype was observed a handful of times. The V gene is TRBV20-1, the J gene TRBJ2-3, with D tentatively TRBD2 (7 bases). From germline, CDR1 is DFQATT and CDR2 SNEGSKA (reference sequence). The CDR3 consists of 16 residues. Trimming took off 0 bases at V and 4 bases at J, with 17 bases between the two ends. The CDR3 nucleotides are TGCAGTGCTAGAGATTGGGGAGCGGGGACACCAGATACGCAGTATTTT. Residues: CSARDWGAGTPDTQYF.

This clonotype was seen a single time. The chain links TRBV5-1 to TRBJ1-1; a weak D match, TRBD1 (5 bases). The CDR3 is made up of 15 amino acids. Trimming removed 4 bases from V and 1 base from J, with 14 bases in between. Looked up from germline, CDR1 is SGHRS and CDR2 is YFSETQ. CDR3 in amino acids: CASSQDQGGNTEAFF. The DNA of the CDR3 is TGCGCCAGCAGCCAAGATCAGGGAGGGAACACTGAAGCTTTCTTT.

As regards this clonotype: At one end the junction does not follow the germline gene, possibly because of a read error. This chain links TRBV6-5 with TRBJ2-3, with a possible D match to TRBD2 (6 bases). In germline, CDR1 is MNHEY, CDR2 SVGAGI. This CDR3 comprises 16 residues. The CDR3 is CASTGPGTATPDKQYF. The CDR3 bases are TGTGCCAGCACCGGACCCGGGACTGCCACCCCAGATAAGCAGTATTTT.

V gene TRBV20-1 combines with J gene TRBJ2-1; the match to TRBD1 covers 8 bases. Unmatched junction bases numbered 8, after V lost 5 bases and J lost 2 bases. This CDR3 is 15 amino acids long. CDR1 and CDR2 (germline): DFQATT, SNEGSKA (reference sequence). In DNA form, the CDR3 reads TGCAGTGCTGGCGGACAGGGCCGGACCTACAATGAGCAGTTCTTC. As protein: CSAGGQGRTYNEQFF.

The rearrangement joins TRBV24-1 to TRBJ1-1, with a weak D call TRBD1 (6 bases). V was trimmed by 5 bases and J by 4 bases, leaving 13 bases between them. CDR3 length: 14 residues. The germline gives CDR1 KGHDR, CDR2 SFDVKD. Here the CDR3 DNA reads TGTGCCACCAGTGTCCGGACAGTCACCACTGAAGCTTTCTTT. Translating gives CATSVRTVTTEAFF.

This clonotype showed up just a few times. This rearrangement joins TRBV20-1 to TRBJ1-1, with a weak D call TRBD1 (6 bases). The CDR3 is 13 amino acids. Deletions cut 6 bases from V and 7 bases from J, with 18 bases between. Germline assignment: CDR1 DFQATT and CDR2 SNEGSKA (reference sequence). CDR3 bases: TGCAGTGCCAGTTTCGGAGCGGACAGTGAAGCTTTCTTT. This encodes CSASFGADSEAFF.

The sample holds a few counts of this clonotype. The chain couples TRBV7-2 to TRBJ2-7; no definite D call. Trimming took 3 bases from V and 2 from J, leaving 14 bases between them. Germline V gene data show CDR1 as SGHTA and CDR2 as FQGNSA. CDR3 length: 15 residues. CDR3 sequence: CASSLQGLYAYEQYF. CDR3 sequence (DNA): TGTGCCAGCAGCTTGCAAGGGTTGTACGCCTACGAGCAGTACTTC.